This passage covers 10 T cell receptor beta chains from one sample sequenced in a study of response to subunit inactivated influenza vaccine. TCRdb re-called the RT-PCR reads through MiXCR, storing one row per CDR3 protein. The sample comprises hundreds of thousands of distinct CDR3 sequences, just over 20% of which are singletons, and 10% rests with the top ten. Sequenced here: PBMCs from blood, sampled less than 22 months after vaccination. The receptors come from a man in his fifties or sixties who received an inactivated influenza vaccine.

This clonotype has just a few counts. This chain uses TRBV28 with TRBJ2-7; D is perhaps TRBD1 or TRBD2 (6 bases each). Germline V gene sequence: CDR1 MDHEN, CDR2 SYDVKM. The CDR3 runs 15 residues. The germline V and J ends were trimmed by 10 bases and 0 bases, with 19 bases remaining between them. This chain's CDR3 is CATLIGGQSSYEQYF. In DNA form, the CDR3 reads TGTGCCACCCTGATAGGGGGGCAGAGCTCCTACGAGCAGTACTTC.

This clonotype has more than one count but fewer than ten. V usage is TRBV6-1 and J usage is TRBJ1-2; TRBD1 matches at 11 bases. Trimming at V came to 0 bases and at J to 4 bases, leaving 10 bases not matched to a gene. The germline V gene has CDR1 MNHNS and CDR2 SASEGT. The CDR3 sequence is 18 residues long. In DNA, the CDR3 is TGTGCCAGCAGTGAAGCTGGGCTGGACAGGGGGCCTGTCTATGGCTACACCTTC. As protein: CASSEAGLDRGPVYGYTF.

This clonotype was seen a few times. V gene TRBV4-2 combines with J gene TRBJ1-1; 7 bases fit TRBD1. Germline assignment: CDR1 LGHNA and CDR2 YNFKEQ. Losses at the gene ends were 5 bases for V and 0 bases for J; bases not matched to a gene: 6. The CDR3 totals 15 residues. Here the CDR3 reads CASSRPGQMNTEAFF. CDR3 bases: TGTGCCAGCAGCAGACCGGGACAGATGAACACTGAAGCTTTCTTT.

This clonotype has a handful of counts. J is TRBJ1-3 and V is TRBV24-1, with 7 bases fitting TRBD1. Germline V gene data show CDR1 as KGHDR and CDR2 as SFDVKD. This CDR3 comprises 14 residues. The junction had 6 bases not matched to a gene; V was cut back by 7 bases and J by 4 bases. The CDR3: CATRKQGSGNTIYF. In DNA form, the CDR3 reads TGTGCCACCAGAAAACAGGGGTCCGGAAACACCATATATTTT.

This chain connects TRBV27 to TRBJ1-5; tentative D call: TRBD1 (5 bases). Germline V gives CDR1 MNHEY, CDR2 SMNVEV (reference sequence). The CDR3 loop spans 17 amino acids. V shed 2 bases and J shed 0 bases, with 14 bases lying between them. The CDR3 region is CASSLDRQGPSNQPQHF. CDR3 coding DNA: TGTGCCAGCAGTTTAGACAGACAAGGACCTAGCAATCAGCCCCAGCATTTT.

This sequence joins TRBV28 and TRBJ1-5, with TRBD1 matching over 9 bases. CDR1 is MDHEN and CDR2 is SYDVKM in the germline V gene. Trimming took 6 bases from V and 6 from J; bases not matched to a gene: 6. This CDR3 region has 14 residues. CDR3 in DNA: TGTGCCAGCAGACAACAGGGGGCCCGTCAGCCCCAGCATTTT. Protein: CASRQQGARQPQHF.

The chain has TRBV7-9 and TRBJ2-3, with D possibly TRBD1 on 6 matching bases. Germline V gene lookup returns CDR1 SEHNR and CDR2 FQNEAQ (reference sequence). The CDR3 has 17 residues. Trimming cost V 3 bases and J 3 bases, with 19 bases left between them. CDR3 DNA: TGTGCCAGCAGCTTCCTAGGACAGCACCTGGGAACAGATACGCAGTATTTT. Translating it yields CASSFLGQHLGTDTQYF.

This clonotype was recorded once. The chain joins TRBV28 to TRBJ1-6; 10 nucleotides match TRBD1. V lost 6 bases to trimming and J lost 4 bases; unmatched junction nucleotides: 3. Per germline, CDR1 MDHEN and CDR2 SYDVKM. The CDR3 is made up of 15 amino acids. The CDR3 sequence: CASSEGQGYNSPLHF. The CDR3 DNA is TGTGCCAGCAGCGAGGGACAGGGGTATAATTCACCCCTCCACTTT.

This clonotype was observed once. V and J are TRBV20-1 and TRBJ2-1, with 8 bases lining up with TRBD2. V lost 0 bases and J lost 4; bases outside the gene matches: 11. Germline V lookup: CDR1 DFQATT, CDR2 SNEGSKA (reference sequence). CDR3 length: 17 residues. The CDR3 here is CSARDLAGGAGYNEQFF. The DNA of the CDR3 is TGCAGTGCTAGAGATCTCGCCGGGGGGGCGGGGTACAATGAGCAGTTCTTC.

This clonotype was detected a few times. This chain links TRBV19 with TRBJ1-4; D remains ambiguous. Germline-derived CDR1 and CDR2 are LNHDA and SQIVND (reference sequence). The CDR3 loop spans 15 amino acids. V was trimmed by 5 bases and J by 7 bases, leaving 17 bases between them. The CDR3 protein is CASSFAMAQSEKLFF. The CDR3 DNA sequence: TGTGCCAGTAGTTTCGCGATGGCTCAGAGTGAAAAACTGTTTTTT. The full variable domain, in which reference TRBV19 and TRBJ1-4 provide the parts outside the CDR3, is DGGITQSPKYLFRKEGQNVTLSCEQNLNHDAMYWYRQDPGQGLRLIYYSQIVNDFQKGDIAEGYSVSREKKESFPLTVTSAQKNPTAFYLCASSFAMAQSEKLFFGSGTQLSVL.